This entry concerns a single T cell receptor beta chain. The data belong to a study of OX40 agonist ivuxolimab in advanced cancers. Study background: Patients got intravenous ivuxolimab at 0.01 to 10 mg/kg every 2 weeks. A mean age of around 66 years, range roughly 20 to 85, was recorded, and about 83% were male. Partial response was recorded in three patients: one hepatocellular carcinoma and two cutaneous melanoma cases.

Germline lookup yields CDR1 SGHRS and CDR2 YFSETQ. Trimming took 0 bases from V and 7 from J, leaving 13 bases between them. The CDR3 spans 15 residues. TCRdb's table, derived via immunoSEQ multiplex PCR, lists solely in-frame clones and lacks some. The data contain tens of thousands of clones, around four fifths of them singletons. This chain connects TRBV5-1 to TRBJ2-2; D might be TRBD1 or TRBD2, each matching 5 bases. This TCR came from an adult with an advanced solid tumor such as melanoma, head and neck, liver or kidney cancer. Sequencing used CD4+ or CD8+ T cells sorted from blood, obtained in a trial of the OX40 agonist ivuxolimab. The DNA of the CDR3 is TGCGCCAGCAGCTTGGACGGGGCCGGGTTCGGGGAGCTGTTTTTT. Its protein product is CASSLDGAGFGELFF.